The 23 T cell receptor beta chains below come from one sample, sequenced in a study of CD8+ T cells in alopecia areata. Extraction of RNA preceded its reverse transcription into cDNA, which served as the sequencing template. TCRdb's table, derived via immunoSEQ multiplex PCR, lists solely in-frame clones and lacks some. The data show 110,000 to 150,000 clones, 45% to 65% seen once. Treatment here: oral pan-JAK inhibitor, 5-10 mg twice daily. The material sequenced was CD8+ T cells sorted from blood, taken at week 4, from a patient treated with tofacitinib. The receptors originated from a human donor with alopecia areata.

This chain connects TRBV9 to TRBJ2-7; D is undetermined. The length of the CDR3 is 15 residues. The V end was cut by 1 base, the J end by 0 bases, with 11 bases between. Germline CDR1 is SGDLS and CDR2 is YYNGEE. The CDR3 reads CASSVYDGSSYEQYF. The CDR3 DNA follows: TGTGCCAGCAGCGTATACGACGGTAGCTCCTACGAGCAGTACTTC.

The chain recombines TRBV6-6 with TRBJ2-3; 8 bases align to TRBD1. This CDR3 spans 15 amino acids. Trimming at V came to 8 bases and at J to 2 bases, leaving 9 bases not matched to a gene. CDR1 and CDR2 (germline): MNHNY, SVGAGI (reference sequence). The CDR3 DNA reads TGTGCCAGCGACCAAGGGACAGGAATCACAGATACGCAGTATTTT. Residues: CASDQGTGITDTQYF.

A note on this clone: The sample carries other DNA sequences with the same CDR3. This chain links TRBV13 with TRBJ2-5; 7 bases agree with TRBD1. Germline V lookup: CDR1 PRHDT, CDR2 FYEKMQ (reference sequence). The CDR3 runs to 14 residues. Trimming at V came to 0 bases and at J to 3 bases, leaving 1 base not matched to a gene. As DNA, the CDR3 is TGTGCCAGCAGCTTAGGAGGGGGCGAAGAGACCCAGTACTTC. This translates into CASSLGGGEETQYF.

The chain has TRBV30 and TRBJ1-3; no clear D gene. The germline V gene encodes CDR1 GTSNPN and CDR2 SVGIG (reference sequence). There are 14 residues in the CDR3. V lost 4 bases and J 4 bases, leaving 14 bases between the germline ends. The DNA of the CDR3 is TGTGCCTGGATAAGATGGGGAGAAGGAAACACCATATATTTT. Translated, it gives CAWIRWGEGNTIYF.

The chain couples TRBV30 to TRBJ1-2; no clear D. Germline V gives CDR1 GTSNPN, CDR2 SVGIG (reference sequence). Trimming pared 5 bases from V and 2 bases from J, leaving 6 bases between. The length of the CDR3 is 11 residues. CDR3 protein: CAWDVNYGYTF. The DNA for the CDR3 is TGTGCCTGGGACGTCAACTATGGCTACACCTTC.

This chain's CDR3 is CASSLEAGELFF. DNA of the CDR3: TGCGCCAGCAGCTTGGAGGCCGGGGAGCTGTTTTTT. The rearrangement joins TRBV5-1 to TRBJ2-2, with no clear D. The germline V gene has CDR1 SGHRS and CDR2 YFSETQ. The CDR3 length is 12 residues. The V gene lost 0 bases and the J gene lost 6 bases, with 3 bases spanning the gap.

CDR3 nucleotides: TGTGCTTCGCGACAGGGTTGGTATGTCGACGAGCAGTACTTC. This translates into CASRQGWYVDEQYF. The chain couples TRBV30 to TRBJ2-7, with 7 bases matching TRBD1. CDR1 is GTSNPN and CDR2 is SVGIG in the germline V gene (reference sequence). The CDR3 consists of 14 residues.

V gene TRBV4-1 combines with J gene TRBJ1-1; no firm D call. The CDR3 length is 16 residues. Looked up from germline, CDR1 is MGHRA and CDR2 is YSYEKL. Between the trimmed V and J ends, which lost 2 bases and 0 bases, there was a span of 13 bases. CDR3 nucleotides: TGCGCCAGCAGCCAATCCCCAGGAATCATGAACACTGAAGCTTTCTTT. Translation: CASSQSPGIMNTEAFF.

This clone was detected a few times. The rearrangement uses TRBV4-1 and TRBJ1-2; possibly TRBD1 for D (5 bases). V lost 0 bases to trimming and J lost 3 bases, with 8 bases between them. This CDR3 is built from 14 residues. Germline V gene lookup returns CDR1 MGHRA and CDR2 YSYEKL. The CDR3 DNA reads TGCGCCAGCAGCCAAGAAATGGGGGACTATGGCTACACCTTC. It translates to CASSQEMGDYGYTF.

This clone was counted only a few times. The rearrangement joins TRBV20-1 to TRBJ2-5; the D is unclear. V was shortened by 3 bases and J by 5 bases, with 4 bases between the two germline ends. CDR3 length: 10 residues. Germline CDR1 and CDR2: DFQATT and SNEGSKA (reference sequence). CDR3 amino acids: CSASLETQYF. The CDR3 region has the DNA TGCAGTGCTAGTTTGGAGACCCAGTACTTC.

The chain couples TRBV6-5 to TRBJ1-1; 12 bases match TRBD1. Germline loops: CDR1 MNHEY, CDR2 SVGAGI. This CDR3 spans 16 amino acids. The J segment lost 0 bases and the V segment lost 2 bases, leaving 1 base of the junction unmatched. The DNA for the CDR3 is TGTGCCAGCAGTTACGGGACAGGGGGCCTGAACACTGAAGCTTTCTTT. Translated, it gives CASSYGTGGLNTEAFF.

J is TRBJ2-7 and V is TRBV5-1; no definite D call. Germline V CDR1 and CDR2: SGHRS, YFSETQ. The CDR3 has 12 residues. The ends were cut back, 0 bases at V and 3 bases at J, with 4 bases in the middle. In DNA form, the CDR3 reads TGCGCCAGCAGCTTGGACAACTACGAGCAGTACTTC. Its protein product is CASSLDNYEQYF. Drawing the rest from reference TRBV5-1 and TRBJ2-7, the complete variable domain is KAGVTQTPRYLIKTRGQQVTLSCSPISGHRSVSWYQQTPGQGLQFLFEYFSETQRNKGNFPGRFSGRQFSNSRSEMNVSTLELGDSALYLCASSLDNYEQYFGPGTRLTVT.

The V and J genes are TRBV23-1 and TRBJ1-1, with unresolved D. TRBV23-1 is filed as an ORF, its function uncertain. V lost 0 bases to trimming and J lost 1 base, with 12 bases between them. The CDR3 runs to 16 residues. The DNA of the CDR3 is TGCGCCAGCAGTCAATCGATCTACACCAAGAACACTGAAGCTTTCTTT. Protein product: CASSQSIYTKNTEAFF.

This clone was seen a few times. The rearrangement uses TRBV9 and TRBJ1-2; 8 bases map to TRBD1. The CDR3 is made up of 13 amino acids. The V gene's germline CDR1 is SGDLS and CDR2 YYNGEE. V shed 6 bases, J shed 6 bases, and the junction held 7 bases outside the gene matches. This CDR3 reads CASTGGGSDGYTF. CDR3 coding DNA: TGTGCCAGCACAGGGGGCGGATCGGATGGCTACACCTTC.

V and J are TRBV15 and TRBJ2-1; 10 bases line up with TRBD2. The trim removed 3 bases at V and 0 bases at J, leaving 2 bases unmatched. The CDR3 has 16 residues. Germline values: CDR1 LNHNV, CDR2 YYDKDF (reference sequence). This CDR3 is CATSSLAGDSYNEQFF. The DNA for the CDR3 is TGTGCCACCAGCAGCCTAGCGGGGGACTCCTACAATGAGCAGTTCTTC.

This clone has only a few counts. The rearrangement links TRBV19 to TRBJ2-4, with 7 bases matching TRBD1. V shed 2 bases and J 3 bases; nucleotides not matched to a gene: 4. The germline V gene encodes CDR1 LNHDA and CDR2 SQIVND (reference sequence). The length of the CDR3 is 15 residues. The CDR3 region has the DNA TGTGCCAGTAGTATAAGGGGGCTGGGCAAAAACATTCAGTACTTC. Its protein product is CASSIRGLGKNIQYF.

The chain couples TRBV6-5 to TRBJ2-5; TRBD2 might be the D (6 bases). This CDR3 contains 14 residues. The V end was cut by 7 bases, the J end by 5 bases, with 17 bases between. CDR1 and CDR2 from the germline V gene are MNHEY and SVGAGI. The CDR3 here is CASTPGGEGETQYF. The CDR3 DNA follows: TGTGCCAGCACCCCGGGCGGGGAAGGGGAGACCCAGTACTTC.

Worth noting for this clone: At one boundary the junction diverges from the germline segment, which might be a read error. The V call is TRBV5-4, the J call TRBJ2-5; D uncertain. The CDR3 is made up of 13 amino acids. Germline CDR1 is SGHNT and CDR2 is YYREEE (reference sequence). CDR3 sequence reads: CASSQALQETQYF. For the CDR3, the DNA is TGCGCCAGCAGCCAAGCGCTGCAAGAGACCCAGTACTTC.

The chain has TRBV27 and TRBJ1-5, with 8 bases identical to TRBD1. Germline V lookup: CDR1 MNHEY, CDR2 SMNVEV (reference sequence). There are 16 residues in the CDR3. The J segment lost 6 bases and the V segment lost 5 bases, leaving 12 bases of the junction unmatched. CDR3 sequence reads: CASSPSAGQDPQPQHF. The CDR3 nucleotides are TGTGCCAGCAGTCCCTCCGCGGGACAGGATCCTCAGCCCCAGCATTTT.

This chain links TRBV29-1 with TRBJ2-7; D perhaps matches TRBD2 (5 bases). Germline CDR1 SQVTM, CDR2 ANQGSEA. V was shortened by 2 bases and J by 4 bases, with 12 bases between the two germline ends. The CDR3 loop spans 13 amino acids. The CDR3 DNA is TGCAGCGTTGAATCGGGGTCTCGTTACGAGCAGTACTTC. Protein sequence: CSVESGSRYEQYF.

The count of this clone is one. This sequence joins TRBV30 and TRBJ1-4; no clear D gene. Trimming left V 2 bases short and J 0 bases short, with 7 bases between. The CDR3 runs to 14 residues. Germline CDR1 GTSNPN, CDR2 SVGIG (reference sequence). CDR3 region: CAWSPDPTNEKLFF. CDR3 nucleotide sequence: TGTGCCTGGAGTCCCGACCCAACTAATGAAAAACTGTTTTTT.

The table lists this clone with a few counts. The chain links TRBV5-1 to TRBJ1-2; 7 nucleotides agree with TRBD1. The V and J ends lost 4 bases and 5 bases, in that order; junction bases with no gene match: 17. The CDR3 sequence is 17 residues long. Per germline, CDR1 SGHRS and CDR2 YFSETQ. CDR3 sequence reads: CASSPRGRDNGIYGYTF. CDR3 bases: TGCGCCAGCAGCCCTAGGGGGCGGGACAACGGAATTTATGGCTACACCTTC.

This sequence joins TRBV7-9 and TRBJ1-2; TRBD1 might be the D (6 bases). The CDR3 loop spans 12 amino acids. Germline CDR1 reads SEHNR; CDR2 reads FQNEAQ (reference sequence). Trimming took 11 bases from V and 2 from J, leaving 12 bases between them. CDR3 nucleotide sequence: TGTGCCGGGGGGCAGGGAAACTATGGCTACACCTTC. It codes for CAGGQGNYGYTF.